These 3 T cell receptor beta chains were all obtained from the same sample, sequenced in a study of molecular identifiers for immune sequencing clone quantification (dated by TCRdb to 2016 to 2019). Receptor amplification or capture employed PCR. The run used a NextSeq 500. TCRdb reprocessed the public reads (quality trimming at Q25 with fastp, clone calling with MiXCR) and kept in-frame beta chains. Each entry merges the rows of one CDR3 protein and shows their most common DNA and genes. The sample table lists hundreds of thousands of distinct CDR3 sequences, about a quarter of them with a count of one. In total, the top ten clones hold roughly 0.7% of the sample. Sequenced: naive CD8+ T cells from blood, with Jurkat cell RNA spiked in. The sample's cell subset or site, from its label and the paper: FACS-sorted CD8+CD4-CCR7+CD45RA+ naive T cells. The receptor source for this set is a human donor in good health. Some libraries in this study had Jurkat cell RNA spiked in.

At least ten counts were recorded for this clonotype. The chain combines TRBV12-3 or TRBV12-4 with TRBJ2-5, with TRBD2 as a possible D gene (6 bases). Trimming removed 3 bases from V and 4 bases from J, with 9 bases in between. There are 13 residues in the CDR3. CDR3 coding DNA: TGTGCCAGCAGTTTTCTAGCGATAGAGACCCAGTACTTC. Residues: CASSFLAIETQYF.

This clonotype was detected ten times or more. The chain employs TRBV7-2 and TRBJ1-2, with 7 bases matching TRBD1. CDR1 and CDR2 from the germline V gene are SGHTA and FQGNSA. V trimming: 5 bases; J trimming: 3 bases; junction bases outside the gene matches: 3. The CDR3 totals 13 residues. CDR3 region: CASSTGVDYGYTF. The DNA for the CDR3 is TGTGCCAGCAGCACAGGGGTGGACTATGGCTACACCTTC.

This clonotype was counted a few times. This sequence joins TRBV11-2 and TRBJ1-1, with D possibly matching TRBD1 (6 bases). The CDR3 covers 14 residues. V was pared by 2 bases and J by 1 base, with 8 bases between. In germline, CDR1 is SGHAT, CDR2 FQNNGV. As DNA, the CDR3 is TGTGCCAGCAGCTTACGGGGGCCGAACACTGAAGCTTTCTTT. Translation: CASSLRGPNTEAFF.